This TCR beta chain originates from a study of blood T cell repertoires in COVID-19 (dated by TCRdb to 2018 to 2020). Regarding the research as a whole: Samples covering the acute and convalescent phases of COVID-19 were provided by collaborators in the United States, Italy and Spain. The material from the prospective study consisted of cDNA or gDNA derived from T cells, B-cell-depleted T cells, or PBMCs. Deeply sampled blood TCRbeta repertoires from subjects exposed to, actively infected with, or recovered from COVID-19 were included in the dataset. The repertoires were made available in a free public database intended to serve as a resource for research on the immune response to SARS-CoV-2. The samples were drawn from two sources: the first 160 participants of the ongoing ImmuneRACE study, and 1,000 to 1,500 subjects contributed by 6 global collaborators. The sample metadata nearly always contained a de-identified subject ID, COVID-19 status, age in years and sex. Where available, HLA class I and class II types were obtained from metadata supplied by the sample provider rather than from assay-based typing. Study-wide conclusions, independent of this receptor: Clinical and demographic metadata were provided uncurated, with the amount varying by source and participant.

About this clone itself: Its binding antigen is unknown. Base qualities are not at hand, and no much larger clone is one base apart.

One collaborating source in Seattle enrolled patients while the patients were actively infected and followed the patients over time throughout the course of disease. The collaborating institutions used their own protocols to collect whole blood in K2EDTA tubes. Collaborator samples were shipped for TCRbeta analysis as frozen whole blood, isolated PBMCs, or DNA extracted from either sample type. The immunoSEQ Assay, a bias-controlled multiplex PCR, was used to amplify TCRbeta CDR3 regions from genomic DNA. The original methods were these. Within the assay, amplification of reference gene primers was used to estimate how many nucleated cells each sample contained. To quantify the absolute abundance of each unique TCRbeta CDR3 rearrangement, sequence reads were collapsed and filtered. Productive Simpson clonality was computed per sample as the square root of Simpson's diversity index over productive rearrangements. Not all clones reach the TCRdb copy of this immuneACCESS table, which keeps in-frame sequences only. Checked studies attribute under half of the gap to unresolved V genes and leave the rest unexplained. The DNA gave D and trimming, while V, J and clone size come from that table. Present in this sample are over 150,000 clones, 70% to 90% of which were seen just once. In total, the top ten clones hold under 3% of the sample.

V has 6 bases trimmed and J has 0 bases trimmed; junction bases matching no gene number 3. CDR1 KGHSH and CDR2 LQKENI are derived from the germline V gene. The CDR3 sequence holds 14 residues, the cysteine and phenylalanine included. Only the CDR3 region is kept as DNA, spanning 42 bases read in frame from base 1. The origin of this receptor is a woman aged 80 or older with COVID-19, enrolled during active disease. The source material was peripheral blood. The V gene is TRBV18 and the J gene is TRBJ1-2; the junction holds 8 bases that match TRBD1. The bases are TGTGCCAGCTCTCCGGACAGGGCTAACTATGGCTACACCTTC. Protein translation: CASSPDRANYGYTF.